The next 5 T cell receptor beta chains were all read from a single sample in a study of blood T cell repertoires in COVID-19. Assay: immunoSEQ multiplex PCR; the TCRdb copy retains only in-frame clones and omits some. The sample carries about 240,000 clones, approximately 80% recorded once. The source material was peripheral blood. The receptors were sampled from an elderly woman with acute or convalescent COVID-19.

V gene TRBV25-1 combines with J gene TRBJ2-1; TRBD2 is a possible D gene (5 bases). CDR3 length: 14 amino acids. Germline CDR1 and CDR2: MGHDK and SYGVNS. V lost 2 bases and J lost 5, with 10 bases in between. CDR3 region: CASSEATGNNEQFF. In DNA, the CDR3 is TGTGCCAGCAGTGAAGCTACGGGAAACAATGAGCAGTTCTTC.

The chain joins TRBV5-1 to TRBJ1-4; TRBD1 might be the D (5 bases). There are 15 residues in the CDR3. V lost 0 bases to trimming and J lost 7 bases, with 13 bases between them. CDR1 is SGHRS and CDR2 is YFSETQ in the germline V gene. In nucleotides, the CDR3 is TGCGCCAGCAGCTTGGTAGGGCGCGGGGGTGAAAAACTGTTTTTT. Translating gives CASSLVGRGGEKLFF.

This clone was found a few times. The V and J genes are TRBV14 and TRBJ2-7; TRBD1 agrees at 8 bases. Germline V gives CDR1 SGHDN, CDR2 FVKESK. The CDR3 contains 14 residues. V was clipped by 5 bases and J by 5 bases; unmatched bases: 8. CDR3 sequence reads: CASSRTGNLDEQYF. The CDR3 DNA is TGTGCCAGCAGCAGGACAGGGAATCTCGACGAGCAGTACTTC.

The V gene is TRBV10-1, the J gene TRBJ2-2; D unresolved. The V gene lost 2 bases and the J gene lost 1 base, with 8 bases spanning the gap. Germline CDR1 is WNHNN and CDR2 is SYGVQD (reference sequence). The CDR3 covers 15 residues. The CDR3 coding sequence is TGCGCCAGCAGTGAGACGACTGGGAACACCGGGGAGCTGTTTTTT. Its translation is CASSETTGNTGELFF.

The rearrangement uses TRBV27 and TRBJ1-3; D not certain. V lost 3 bases, J lost 2 bases, and 11 bases lay in between. CDR3 length equals 15 residues. Germline CDR1 is MNHEY and CDR2 is SMNVEV (reference sequence). The DNA of the CDR3 is TGTGCCAGCAGTTTGTCATGGGGAGCTGGAAACACCATATATTTT. Translation: CASSLSWGAGNTIYF.